Listed below are T cell receptor beta chains from one sample, sequenced in a study of T cells in Graves' hyperthyroidism and ophthalmopathy. TCRdb called the multiplex PCR reads again in MiXCR, with one record for every CDR3 protein. The sample lists approximately 640,000 distinct CDR3 sequences; just under 45% were seen once. The sample was peripheral blood or thyroid tissue (not recorded which). The receptors were sampled from an adult man with Graves' disease, either hyperthyroidism or ophthalmopathy (not recorded which). CDR3s include the opening cysteine and the closing phenylalanine or tryptophan. The D gene is left open where the match is weak. Some rows mark clone size as missing; the rest say once, few, many or name a class of expanded clone.

D: .
J: TRBJ1-2
size: many
V: TRBV9
CDR3: CASSVDWDGYGYTF
DNA: TGTGCCAGCAGCGTAGATTGGGACGGCTATGGCTACACCTTC

D: .
J: TRBJ1-2
size: .
V: TRBV6-1
CDR3: CASSERADGYTF
DNA: TGTGCCAGCAGTGAACGTGCGGATGGCTACACCTTC

D: TRBD1
J: TRBJ1-2
size: .
V: TRBV7-6
CDR3: CASSGTGSNYGYTF
DNA: TGTGCCAGCAGCGGGACAGGGTCTAACTATGGCTACACCTTC

D: TRBD1
J: TRBJ1-2
size: .
V: TRBV29-1
CDR3: CSVASGTGHYGYTF
DNA: TGCAGCGTAGCTTCCGGGACAGGGCACTATGGCTACACCTTC

D: .
J: TRBJ1-2
size: many
V: TRBV29-1
CDR3: CSVEAGRATYYGYTF
DNA: TGCAGCGTTGAAGCGGGGAGGGCCACCTACTATGGCTACACCTTC

D: TRBD1
J: TRBJ1-1
size: .
V: TRBV2
CDR3: CASTGGGEAFF
DNA: TGTGCCAGCACAGGGGGCGGTGAAGCTTTCTTT

D: .
J: TRBJ1-1
size: many
V: TRBV7-3
CDR3: CASSLTGVRHTEAFF
DNA: TGTGCCAGCAGCTTAACGGGGGTAAGGCACACTGAAGCTTTCTTT

D: .
J: TRBJ2-7
size: many
V: TRBV10-3
CDR3: CAISESGAGHEQYF
DNA: TGTGCCATCAGTGAGTCAGGAGCGGGCCACGAGCAGTACTTC

D: .
J: TRBJ1-1
size: .
V: TRBV5-1
CDR3: CASSPGSKGTEAFF
DNA: TGCGCCAGCAGCCCAGGGAGTAAGGGCACTGAAGCTTTCTTT

D: .
J: TRBJ1-5
size: .
V: TRBV11-1
CDR3: CASRSPQHF
DNA: TGTGCCAGCAGGTCACCCCAGCATTTT

D: .
J: TRBJ1-2
size: .
V: TRBV7-9
CDR3: CASSLSSGWRGYGYTF
DNA: TGTGCCAGCAGCTTATCTTCGGGGTGGCGTGGCTATGGCTACACCTTC

D: .
J: TRBJ1-3
size: .
V: TRBV7-9
CDR3: CASSQVPPQGNTGNTIYF
DNA: TGTGCCAGCAGCCAAGTTCCACCACAGGGAAATACTGGAAACACCATATATTTT

D: TRBD1
J: TRBJ2-7
size: few
V: TRBV20-1
CDR3: CSAANRDSLPEQYF
DNA: TGCAGTGCAGCCAACCGGGACAGTCTACCAGAGCAGTACTTC

D: .
J: TRBJ1-4
size: .
V: TRBV11-1
CDR3: CASRESNEKLFF
DNA: TGTGCCAGCAGGGAAAGCAATGAAAAACTGTTTTTT

D: .
J: TRBJ1-5
size: many
V: TRBV12-3/TRBV12-4
CDR3: CASGGLEPQHF
DNA: TGTGCCAGCGGGGGCCTCGAGCCCCAGCATTTT

D: .
J: TRBJ1-5
size: many
V: TRBV24-1
CDR3: CATQVGGNSNQPQHF
DNA: TGTGCCACCCAGGTGGGGGGGAATAGCAATCAGCCCCAGCATTTT

D: .
J: TRBJ2-3
size: few
V: TRBV24-1
CDR3: CATSAVDTQYF
DNA: TGTGCCACCAGTGCCGTAGATACGCAGTATTTT

D: .
J: TRBJ1-2
size: .
V: TRBV2
CDR3: CASSEQGIDYGYTF
DNA: TGTGCCAGCAGTGAACAGGGAATCGACTATGGCTACACCTTC

D: TRBD1
J: TRBJ1-6
size: .
V: TRBV29-1
CDR3: CSVELGQGLGSPLHF
DNA: TGCAGCGTTGAATTGGGACAGGGGCTGGGTTCACCCCTCCACTTT

D: TRBD1
J: TRBJ1-1
size: .
V: TRBV7-8
CDR3: CASSLRDRASGEAFF
DNA: TGTGCCAGCAGCTTAAGGGACAGGGCGTCCGGGGAGGCTTTCTTT

D: .
J: TRBJ2-3
size: .
V: TRBV11-2
CDR3: CASSIGDSTSTDTQYF
DNA: TGTGCCAGTAGTATTGGAGACAGCACTAGCACAGATACGCAGTATTTT

D: .
J: TRBJ2-5
size: .
V: TRBV5-5
CDR3: CASSLAKGGETQYF
DNA: TGTGCCAGCAGCTTGGCGAAGGGTGGGGAGACCCAGTACTTC

D: .
J: TRBJ2-5
size: .
V: TRBV7-8
CDR3: CAGSRGLGETQYF
DNA: TGTGCCGGCAGCCGAGGGCTGGGAGAGACCCAGTACTTC

D: .
J: TRBJ1-1
size: .
V: TRBV10-2
CDR3: CASSALLTNTEAFF
DNA: TGCGCCAGCAGTGCTTTACTGACCAACACTGAAGCTTTCTTT

D: TRBD2
J: TRBJ2-5
size: .
V: TRBV20-1
CDR3: CSAGRLAGQPQETQYF
DNA: TGCAGTGCTGGAAGACTAGCGGGACAGCCACAAGAGACCCAGTACTTC

D: .
J: TRBJ1-6
size: .
V: TRBV7-9
CDR3: CASSYVGPGAPLHF
DNA: TGTGCCAGCAGCTACGTTGGACCAGGTGCACCCCTCCACTTT

D: TRBD2
J: TRBJ2-5
size: .
V: TRBV11-2
CDR3: CASSLLGGRAVETQYF
DNA: TGTGCCAGCAGCTTATTGGGCGGGAGGGCCGTAGAGACCCAGTACTTC

D: .
J: TRBJ1-6
size: .
V: TRBV7-2
CDR3: CASSLDPQGVAYNSPLHF
DNA: TGTGCCAGCAGCTTAGACCCACAGGGTGTTGCCTATAATTCACCCCTCCACTTT

D: TRBD1
J: TRBJ2-7
size: .
V: TRBV11-2
CDR3: CASSSFGQGKSYEQYF
DNA: TGTGCCAGCAGTTCCTTCGGACAGGGGAAGTCCTACGAGCAGTACTTC

D: TRBD1
J: TRBJ1-5
size: few
V: TRBV11-2
CDR3: CASRNAAGGIQPQHF
DNA: TGTGCCAGCAGGAATGCCGCAGGGGGAATTCAGCCCCAGCATTTT

D: TRBD1
J: TRBJ1-4
size: .
V: TRBV5-1
CDR3: CASSLNRGAVEKLFF
DNA: TGCGCCAGCAGCTTGAACAGGGGCGCCGTGGAAAAACTGTTTTTT

D: .
J: TRBJ1-4
size: .
V: TRBV2
CDR3: CASSRAISTNEKLFF
DNA: TGTGCCAGCAGCCGCGCGATTTCAACTAATGAAAAACTGTTTTTT

D: TRBD1
J: TRBJ1-5
size: .
V: TRBV2
CDR3: CASSAGTGRYQPQHF
DNA: TGTGCCAGCAGTGCCGGGACAGGTCGCTATCAGCCCCAGCATTTT

D: .
J: TRBJ1-1
size: many
V: TRBV24-1
CDR3: CATSWKEAFF
DNA: TGTGCCACCAGTTGGAAGGAAGCTTTCTTT

D: .
J: TRBJ1-2
size: .
V: TRBV4-1
CDR3: CASSFRQDSYTF
DNA: TGCGCCAGCAGCTTCCGACAGGACAGCTACACCTTC

D: .
J: TRBJ2-6
size: .
V: TRBV20-1
CDR3: CSARGANVLTF
DNA: TGCAGTGCTAGAGGGGCCAACGTCCTGACTTTC

D: .
J: TRBJ2-6
size: few
V: TRBV6-1
CDR3: CASNSPVGAGANVLTF
DNA: TGTGCCAGCAATTCACCTGTGGGGGCTGGGGCCAACGTCCTGACTTTC

D: TRBD1
J: TRBJ1-6
size: few
V: TRBV12-3/TRBV12-4
CDR3: CASRGDRGMSSPLHF
DNA: TGTGCCAGCAGGGGGGACAGGGGAATGAGTTCACCCCTCCACTTT

D: .
J: TRBJ1-5
size: few
V: TRBV15
CDR3: CATSRDPNQPQHF
DNA: TGTGCCACCAGCAGAGACCCAAATCAGCCCCAGCATTTT

D: TRBD1
J: TRBJ1-6
size: many
V: TRBV20-1
CDR3: CSAPGQGISPLHF
DNA: TGCAGTGCTCCGGGACAGGGAATTTCACCCCTCCACTTT

D: TRBD1
J: TRBJ1-4
size: many
V: TRBV2
CDR3: CATQTGVNEKLFF
DNA: TGTGCCACACAGACAGGGGTGAATGAAAAACTGTTTTTT

D: TRBD1
J: TRBJ1-2
size: .
V: TRBV19
CDR3: CASSILGQEEYGYTF
DNA: TGTGCCAGTAGTATATTAGGACAGGAAGAGTATGGCTACACCTTC

D: TRBD1
J: TRBJ1-2
size: .
V: TRBV25-1
CDR3: CASSATSSGQGIGGYTF
DNA: TGTGCCAGCAGTGCTACCTCCTCTGGACAGGGGATCGGAGGCTACACCTTC